These 29 T cell receptor beta chains originate from one sample sequenced in a study of cytomegalovirus exposure and HLA in healthy donors. Assay used: immunoSEQ multiplex PCR; TCRdb lists only in-frame clones, some missing. The sample records about 130,000 clones, around 90% being singletons. The sequenced material came from PBMCs. These receptors were taken from a woman aged 18-30 years in good health and CMV-seronegative.

This clone was seen only once. The chain recombines TRBV15 with TRBJ2-3, with a weak D call TRBD2 (6 bases). Germline-derived CDR1 and CDR2 are LNHNV and YYDKDF (reference sequence). The CDR3 extends over 15 amino acids. V lost 3 bases, J lost 4 bases, and 14 bases lay in between. CDR3 protein: CATSSSGGGSDTQYF. CDR3 coding DNA: TGTGCCACCAGCAGTAGCGGTGGCGGGTCAGATACGCAGTATTTT.

The chain combines TRBV19 with TRBJ1-1; the match to TRBD1 covers 11 bases. Germline trimming cut 5 bases from V and 5 bases from J; bases unmatched to any gene: 7. CDR3 length: 15 residues. CDR1 and CDR2 (germline): LNHDA, SQIVND (reference sequence). As DNA, the CDR3 is TGTGCCAGTAGTGCCGGACAGGGGGCGGGAACTGAAGCTTTCTTT. This translates into CASSAGQGAGTEAFF.

The rearrangement joins TRBV4-1 to TRBJ2-1; the D gene is possibly TRBD2 (5 bases). The CDR3 is 18 residues long. Germline V gives CDR1 MGHRA, CDR2 YSYEKL. With 0 bases removed from V and 5 bases from J, the gap between germline ends came to 20 bases. CDR3 sequence: CASSQDRRLMRQNNEQFF. The CDR3, as DNA: TGCGCCAGCAGCCAAGACCGGAGACTAATGAGGCAGAACAATGAGCAGTTCTTC.

V and J are TRBV6-1 and TRBJ2-1; 7 bases line up with TRBD2. From germline, CDR1 is MNHNS and CDR2 SASEGT. The CDR3 runs 20 residues. V lost 2 bases and J lost 0; bases outside the gene matches: 16. The CDR3 DNA follows: TGTGCCAGCAGTGAATACTTAGCACTTGTGGGAGGGCCCTCCTACAATGAGCAGTTCTTC. Translating it yields CASSEYLALVGGPSYNEQFF.

The chain couples TRBV5-1 to TRBJ2-2; 9 nucleotides agree with TRBD1. The CDR3 totals 15 residues. In germline, CDR1 is SGHRS, CDR2 YFSETQ. V lost 4 bases to trimming and J lost 3 bases; unmatched junction nucleotides: 4. The CDR3 DNA is TGCGCCAGCAGCCTCTGGACAGGGGACACCGGGGAGCTGTTTTTT. It specifies CASSLWTGDTGELFF.

This chain joins TRBV6-5 and TRBJ2-7; no clear D. V lost 5 bases and J lost 3, with 14 bases in between. The CDR3 has 14 residues. The germline gives CDR1 MNHEY, CDR2 SVGAGI. The CDR3 region has the DNA TGTGCCAGCAGTCCACAGTTTTTGGGCTACGAGCAGTACTTC. Translated: CASSPQFLGYEQYF.

The chain carries TRBV28 and TRBJ1-5; 11 nucleotides match TRBD1. The CDR3 is 16 residues long. The junction had 6 bases not matched to a gene; V was cut back by 2 bases and J by 6 bases. The V gene's germline CDR1 is MDHEN and CDR2 SYDVKM. The chain's CDR3 is CASSLRGTGGLQPQHF. The CDR3 DNA sequence: TGTGCCAGCAGTTTACGGGGGACAGGGGGTCTTCAGCCCCAGCATTTT. Combining the CDR3 with reference TRBV28 and TRBJ1-5 gives the whole variable domain DVKVTQSSRYLVKRTGEKVFLECVQDMDHENMFWYRQDPGLGLRLIYFSYDVKMKEKGDIPEGYSVSREKKERFSLILESASTNQTSMYLCASSLRGTGGLQPQHFGDGTRLSIL.

The chain uses TRBV10-1 and TRBJ1-2; tentatively, D is TRBD1 (5 bases). The CDR3 sequence is 14 residues long. The germline V gene encodes CDR1 WNHNN and CDR2 SYGVQD (reference sequence). V dropped 3 bases and J dropped 6 bases, with 14 bases sitting between them. The CDR3 region is CASSDFGAPDGYTF. Written as DNA, the CDR3 is TGCGCCAGCAGTGACTTTGGGGCGCCCGATGGCTACACCTTC.

The genes are TRBV2 and TRBJ2-1; 11 nucleotides line up with TRBD2. With 7 bases clipped from V and 7 bases from J, the junction kept 9 bases outside the gene matches. Germline V gives CDR1 SNHLY, CDR2 FYNNEI. The CDR3 loop spans 15 amino acids. CDR3 coding DNA: TGTGCCAGCAAGTCTACTAGCGGGAGTCTAAATGAGCAGTTCTTC. Its protein is CASKSTSGSLNEQFF.

This chain uses TRBV11-2 with TRBJ2-5; 8 bases are shared with TRBD2. CDR3 length: 15 residues. Germline V lookup: CDR1 SGHAT, CDR2 FQNNGV. Trimming removed 4 bases from V and 5 bases from J; junction bases left unmatched: 9. The chain's CDR3 is CASSSQRERGETQYF. The CDR3 DNA sequence: TGTGCCAGCAGCTCCCAGCGGGAGAGAGGGGAGACCCAGTACTTC.

This rearrangement joins TRBV7-9 to TRBJ1-1; perhaps TRBD1 as D (5 bases). The germline V gene encodes CDR1 SEHNR and CDR2 FQNEAQ (reference sequence). This CDR3 is 15 amino acids long. The V gene lost 4 bases and the J gene lost 5 bases, with 17 bases spanning the gap. The CDR3 protein is CASSSTLGGRTEAFF. The CDR3 bases are TGTGCCAGCAGCTCGACGTTGGGGGGGAGGACTGAAGCTTTCTTT.

The chain carries TRBV10-3 and TRBJ2-1; D perhaps matches TRBD1 (5 bases). Trimming removed 2 bases at V and 10 bases at J, with 12 bases between. This CDR3 is built from 13 residues. Germline V gene data show CDR1 as ENHRY and CDR2 as SYGVKD. CDR3 sequence reads: CAISEMQGREQFF. CDR3 sequence (DNA): TGTGCCATCAGTGAGATGCAGGGCCGCGAGCAGTTCTTC.

This sequence joins TRBV28 and TRBJ2-5; 7 nucleotides agree with TRBD1. Germline CDR1 and CDR2: MDHEN and SYDVKM. The CDR3 totals 13 residues. The V gene end was trimmed by 6 bases and the J gene end by 5 bases; junction bases not matched to a gene: 6. CDR3 protein: CASRLTGTETQYF. Written as DNA, the CDR3 is TGTGCCAGCAGGCTGACAGGGACGGAGACCCAGTACTTC.

The rearrangement links TRBV19 to TRBJ2-7, with 8 nucleotides matching TRBD1. Germline V CDR1 and CDR2: LNHDA, SQIVND (reference sequence). The CDR3 spans 13 residues. The V segment lost 6 bases and the J segment 3 bases; nucleotides outside the gene matches: 4. The CDR3 spells CASSLGQVYEQYF. For the CDR3, the DNA is TGTGCCAGTAGCCTGGGACAGGTCTACGAGCAGTACTTC.

By frequency in the sample, this clone is medium-sized. V usage is TRBV2 and J usage is TRBJ2-7; 7 positions agree with TRBD2. Unmatched junction bases numbered 5, after V lost 2 bases and J lost 4 bases. This CDR3 is 14 amino acids long. In germline, CDR1 is SNHLY, CDR2 FYNNEI. CDR3 loop: CASSEHQGGYEQYF. The CDR3, as DNA: TGTGCCAGCAGTGAACACCAGGGAGGGTACGAGCAGTACTTC.

The chain carries TRBV28 and TRBJ2-7, with a weak D call TRBD1 (5 bases). Trimming removed 3 bases from V and 0 bases from J, with 15 bases in between. This CDR3 contains 16 residues. Per germline, CDR1 MDHEN and CDR2 SYDVKM. CDR3 amino acids: CASSFPLDSLSYEQYF. The CDR3 nucleotides are TGTGCCAGCAGTTTCCCTCTCGACAGCCTCTCCTACGAGCAGTACTTC.

This chain connects TRBV18 to TRBJ2-3; 9 bases are a match to TRBD2. After removal of 5 bases from V and 0 bases from J, the junction contained 3 bases not matched to a gene. Per germline, CDR1 KGHSH and CDR2 LQKENI. The CDR3 length is 15 residues. The CDR3 region is CASSSTSGSTDTQYF. The CDR3 region has the DNA TGTGCCAGCTCATCTACTAGCGGGAGCACAGATACGCAGTATTTT.

The chain recombines TRBV10-3 with TRBJ1-2, with D perhaps TRBD1 (5 bases). The CDR3 loop spans 13 amino acids. Deletions cut 3 bases from V and 6 bases from J, with 11 bases between. The germline V gene has CDR1 ENHRY and CDR2 SYGVKD. The CDR3 nucleotides are TGTGCCATCAGTGATAGGGGAATTAATGGCTACACCTTC. It yields the protein CAISDRGINGYTF.

This clone was counted once. The chain joins TRBV6-1 to TRBJ2-7; possibly TRBD1 for D (6 bases). The CDR3 length is 15 residues. The germline V gene has CDR1 MNHNS and CDR2 SASEGT. V was clipped by 6 bases and J by 3 bases, with 18 bases between them. The chain's CDR3 is CASRYREPRGYEQYF. CDR3 in DNA: TGTGCCAGCAGGTACAGGGAACCTCGTGGCTACGAGCAGTACTTC.

The chain employs TRBV30 and TRBJ2-1, with TRBD2 identical over 7 bases. This CDR3 contains 15 residues. Germline lookup yields CDR1 GTSNPN and CDR2 SVGIG (reference sequence). Trimming cost V 2 bases and J 0 bases; bases outside gene matches: 4. CDR3 loop: CAWSKAGSSYNEQFF. The CDR3 DNA reads TGTGCCTGGAGTAAAGCGGGAAGCTCCTACAATGAGCAGTTCTTC.

This chain uses TRBV6-1 with TRBJ2-5; no firm D call. Germline loops: CDR1 MNHNS, CDR2 SASEGT. V lost 8 bases to trimming and J lost 1 base, with 14 bases between them. This CDR3 contains 14 residues. This CDR3 reads CASSPRRVQETQYF. The CDR3 DNA follows: TGTGCCAGCTCCCCTAGACGGGTCCAAGAGACCCAGTACTTC.

The genes are TRBV5-1 and TRBJ2-2; D is possibly TRBD2 (6 bases). The ends were cut back, 2 bases at V and 7 bases at J, with 15 bases in the middle. The CDR3 spans 15 residues. In germline, CDR1 is SGHRS, CDR2 YFSETQ. The CDR3 nucleotides are TGCGCCAGCAGCTTAACGGGAGAGGTCGGCGGGGAGCTGTTTTTT. Protein sequence: CASSLTGEVGGELFF. The entire variable domain, with the rest obtained from reference TRBV5-1 and TRBJ2-2, is as follows: KAGVTQTPRYLIKTRGQQVTLSCSPISGHRSVSWYQQTPGQGLQFLFEYFSETQRNKGNFPGRFSGRQFSNSRSEMNVSTLELGDSALYLCASSLTGEVGGELFFGEGSRLTVL.

The rearrangement uses TRBV5-6 and TRBJ2-1, with TRBD1 matching over 9 bases. With V trimmed by 4 bases and J by 5 bases, 7 bases remained unmatched. CDR1 is SGHDT and CDR2 is YYEEEE in the germline V gene. There are 15 residues in the CDR3. CDR3 loop: CASSQDRGWDNEQFF. CDR3 bases: TGTGCCAGCAGCCAGGACAGGGGTTGGGACAATGAGCAGTTCTTC. The full variable domain, in which reference TRBV5-6 and TRBJ2-1 provide the parts outside the CDR3, is DAGVTQSPTHLIKTRGQQVTLRCSPKSGHDTVSWYQQALGQGPQFIFQYYEEEERQRGNFPDRFSGHQFPNYSSELNVNALLLGDSALYLCASSQDRGWDNEQFFGPGTRLTVL.

The CDR3 DNA reads TGTGCCAGCAGCTTAGATTGGGCGGGAGTCAAAAACATTCAGTACTTC. Protein product: CASSLDWAGVKNIQYF. The V and J genes are TRBV11-3 and TRBJ2-4, with TRBD2 matching over 7 bases. Germline values: CDR1 SGHNT, CDR2 YENEEA. There are 16 residues in the CDR3. The ends lost 0 bases at V and 3 bases at J; junction bases unmatched: 5.

The chain has TRBV19 and TRBJ1-1, with D possibly being TRBD1 (5 bases). CDR1 and CDR2 (germline): LNHDA, SQIVND (reference sequence). The CDR3 contains 14 residues. Trimming took 0 bases from V and 6 from J, leaving 11 bases between them. The CDR3 coding sequence is TGTGCCAGTAGTATAGATCGGGGGAAGGCTGAAGCTTTCTTT. Translating gives CASSIDRGKAEAFF.

This clone was seen a single time. The V and J genes are TRBV5-1 and TRBJ1-5, with TRBD1 matching over 7 bases. Losses at the gene ends were 5 bases for V and 5 bases for J; bases not matched to a gene: 7. Germline V CDR1 and CDR2: SGHRS, YFSETQ. The CDR3 totals 14 residues. CDR3 sequence (DNA): TGCGCCAGCAGTCTAGACAGGGCTGATCAGCCCCAGCATTTT. Its translation: CASSLDRADQPQHF.

The chain joins TRBV27 to TRBJ2-1; no clear D. The length of the CDR3 is 14 residues. V gave up 1 base and J gave up 8 bases, with 12 bases separating them. Germline CDR1 is MNHEY and CDR2 is SMNVEV (reference sequence). In DNA, the CDR3 is TGTGCCAGCAGTTTATTTCCGCGTTCATATGAGCAGTTCTTC. It specifies CASSLFPRSYEQFF.

This clone was counted once. This chain uses TRBV29-1 with TRBJ2-1; D gene uncertain. Between the trimmed V and J ends, which lost 6 bases and 4 bases, there was a span of 10 bases. The germline CDR1 and CDR2 sequences are SQVTM and ANQGSEA. The CDR3 runs 12 residues. The CDR3 loop is CSVEVIYNEQFF. The CDR3 DNA is TGCAGCGTCGAGGTGATTTACAATGAGCAGTTCTTC.

This chain uses TRBV25-1 with TRBJ1-4; no clear D. The CDR3 length is 16 residues. The germline V gene encodes CDR1 MGHDK and CDR2 SYGVNS. Trimming cost V 2 bases and J 5 bases, with 15 bases left between them. The CDR3 DNA sequence: TGTGCCAGCAGTGAAGGGAGTGGGATACCAAATGAAAAACTGTTTTTT. It translates to CASSEGSGIPNEKLFF.